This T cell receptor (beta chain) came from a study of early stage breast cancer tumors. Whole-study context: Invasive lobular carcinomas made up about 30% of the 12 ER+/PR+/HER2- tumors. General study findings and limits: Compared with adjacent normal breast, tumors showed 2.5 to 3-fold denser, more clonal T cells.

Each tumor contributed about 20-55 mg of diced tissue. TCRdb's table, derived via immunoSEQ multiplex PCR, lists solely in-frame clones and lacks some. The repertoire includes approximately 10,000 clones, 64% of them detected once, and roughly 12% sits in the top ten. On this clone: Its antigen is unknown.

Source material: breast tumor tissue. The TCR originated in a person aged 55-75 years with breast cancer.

The CDR3 region is CASSTGTVGSNQPQHF. CDR3 nucleotide sequence: TGTGCCAGCAGCACTGGGACAGTCGGATCCAATCAGCCCCAGCATTTT. The J gene is TRBJ1-5, the V gene TRBV7-8, with TRBD1 matching 7 bases. The length of the CDR3 is 16 residues. Losses at the gene ends were 5 bases for V and 3 bases for J; bases not matched to a gene: 10. Germline CDR1 reads SGHVS; CDR2 reads FQNEAQ. Full variable domain (rest looked up from reference TRBV7-8 and TRBJ1-5): GAGVSQSPRYKVAKRGQDVALRCDPISGHVSLFWYQQALGQGPEFLTYFQNEAQLDKSGLPSDRFFAERPEGSVSTLKIQRTQQEDSAVYLCASSTGTVGSNQPQHFGDGTRLSIL.